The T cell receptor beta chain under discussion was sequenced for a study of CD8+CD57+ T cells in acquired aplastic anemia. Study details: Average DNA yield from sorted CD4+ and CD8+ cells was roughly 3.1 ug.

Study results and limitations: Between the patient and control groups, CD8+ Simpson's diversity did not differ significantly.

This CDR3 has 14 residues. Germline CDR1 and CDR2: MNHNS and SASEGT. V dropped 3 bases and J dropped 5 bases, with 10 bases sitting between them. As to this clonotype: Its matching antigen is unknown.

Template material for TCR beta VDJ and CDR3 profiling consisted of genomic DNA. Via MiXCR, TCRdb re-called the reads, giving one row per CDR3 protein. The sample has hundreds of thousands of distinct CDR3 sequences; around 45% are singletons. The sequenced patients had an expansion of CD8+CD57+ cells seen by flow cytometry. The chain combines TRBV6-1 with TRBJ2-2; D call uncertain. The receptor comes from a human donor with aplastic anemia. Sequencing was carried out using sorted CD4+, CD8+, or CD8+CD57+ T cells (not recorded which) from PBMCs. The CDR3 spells CASSEDAETGELFF. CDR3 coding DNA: TGTGCCAGCAGTGAGGACGCCGAAACCGGGGAGCTGTTTTTT.